This T cell receptor (beta chain) was found in a study of blood T cell repertoires in COVID-19. Assay: immunoSEQ multiplex PCR; the TCRdb copy retains only in-frame clones and omits some. Of about 150,000 clones listed, roughly three quarters were seen once; the top ten hold 6%. Unmatched junction bases numbered 5, after V lost 6 bases and J lost 1 base. The germline gives CDR1 KGHSH, CDR2 LQKENI. This CDR3 has 14 amino acids. Participants came from under 30 US areas, aged roughly 18 to 95 years. This clone was recorded a few times. The TCR sequence derives from a woman in her 50s who had recovered from COVID-19. Sequenced: PBMCs or T cells enriched from blood (not recorded which). The gene calls are TRBV18 and TRBJ2-5; TRBD1 matches at 7 bases. CDR3 protein: CASSLQGPQETQYF. CDR3 DNA sequence: TGTGCCAGCTCTTTACAGGGGCCCCAAGAGACCCAGTACTTC.